The 15 T cell receptor beta chains listed next were all sequenced from one sample in a study of Graves' ophthalmopathy and Graves' hyperthyroidism. TCR beta CDR3 amplification used RNA transcripts. First-round RT-PCR used HTBI primers; second-round multiplex PCR followed. TCRdb re-called the multiplex PCR reads through MiXCR, storing one row per CDR3 protein. This sample has 600,000 to 700,000 distinct CDR3 sequences, with over 40% found just once. The sequenced sample was peripheral blood. The receptors were sampled from an adult man with Graves' ophthalmopathy.

The gene calls are TRBV19 and TRBJ2-4, with 7 bases fitting TRBD1. The CDR3 totals 16 residues. With V trimmed by 1 base and J by 1 base, 4 bases remained unmatched. CDR1 and CDR2 from the germline V gene are LNHDA and SQIVND (reference sequence). The CDR3 nucleotides are TGTGCCAGTAGTATAGGACAGGGTCTGGCCAAAAACATTCAGTACTTC. It specifies CASSIGQGLAKNIQYF.

The sample holds a few counts of this clonotype. The chain uses TRBV7-3 and TRBJ1-1; no reliable D call. Germline-derived CDR1 and CDR2 are SGHTA and FQGTGA. V lost 9 bases and J lost 4, with 21 bases in between. The CDR3 extends over 15 amino acids. CDR3 in amino acids: CARVITQDLSTEAFF. The CDR3 DNA reads TGTGCCAGAGTAATCACTCAGGATTTGAGCACTGAAGCTTTCTTT.

Concerning this clonotype itself: A much more abundant neighbour one base away suggests this may be a read error. The V and J genes are TRBV4-3 and TRBJ2-5; TRBD1 matches 7 bases. The CDR3 loop spans 14 amino acids. The germline V gene encodes CDR1 LGHNA and CDR2 YSLEER. The CDR3 region is CASSQRGTEETQCF. In DNA form, the CDR3 reads TGCGCCAGCAGCCAGAGAGGGACAGAAGAGACCCAGTGCTTC.

The chain joins TRBV2 to TRBJ2-7; 9 nucleotides agree with TRBD1. The trim removed 1 base at V and 5 bases at J, leaving 3 bases unmatched. CDR3 length equals 14 residues. Germline values: CDR1 SNHLY, CDR2 FYNNEI. The DNA for the CDR3 is TGTGCCAGCAGTGAAGGACGGGACAGGGACGAGCAGTACTTC. It yields the protein CASSEGRDRDEQYF.

This clonotype was picked up many times. V usage is TRBV7-8 and J usage is TRBJ1-5; D might be TRBD1 (5 bases). CDR1 and CDR2 (germline): SGHVS, FQNEAQ. Trimming shortened V by 2 bases and J by 0 bases, and 14 bases separated the two germline ends. This CDR3 region has 17 residues. The DNA for the CDR3 is TGTGCCAGCAGCTTACACTTAGGGGCCAATAGCAATCAGCCCCAGCATTTT. Amino acids: CASSLHLGANSNQPQHF.

The genes are TRBV20-1 and TRBJ1-1; D unclear. The CDR3 sequence is 14 residues long. The V gene's germline CDR1 is DFQATT and CDR2 SNEGSKA (reference sequence). Trimming shortened V by 0 bases and J by 7 bases, and 15 bases separated the two germline ends. The CDR3 is CSARDLTNSGEAFF. CDR3 DNA sequence: TGCAGTGCTAGAGATCTAACCAACAGTGGTGAAGCTTTCTTT.

Ten or more counts support this clonotype. The V and J genes are TRBV29-1 and TRBJ2-2; D unresolved. Germline CDR1 SQVTM, CDR2 ANQGSEA. The CDR3 length is 14 residues. Trimming removed 4 bases at V and 0 bases at J, with 9 bases between. The chain's CDR3 is CSVGVAANTGELFF. CDR3 bases: TGCAGCGTTGGTGTAGCAGCGAACACCGGGGAGCTGTTTTTT.

This clonotype was detected only a few times. The chain couples TRBV5-6 to TRBJ2-2, with 8 bases identical to TRBD1. The CDR3 spans 15 residues. With V trimmed by 7 bases and J by 4 bases, 9 bases remained unmatched. Germline V gives CDR1 SGHDT, CDR2 YYEEEE. The CDR3 is CASEPRGQGTGELFF. In DNA, the CDR3 is TGTGCCAGCGAACCCAGGGGGCAAGGCACCGGGGAGCTGTTTTTT.

About this clonotype: A read error may explain this, as a much larger clone is one base away. V usage is TRBV20-1 and J usage is TRBJ1-6; D might be TRBD1 (6 bases). The CDR3 covers 14 residues. V was clipped by 5 bases and J by 6 bases, with 14 bases between them. Looked up from germline, CDR1 is DFQATT and CDR2 is SNEGSKA (reference sequence). Here the CDR3 DNA reads TGCAGTGCTGCACAGGGAAGGATTAATTCACCCCTCCACTTT. It codes for CSAAQGRINSPLHF.

This clonotype turned up a few times. The chain carries TRBV4-2 and TRBJ2-7, with 8 bases lining up with TRBD2. There are 15 residues in the CDR3. The V segment lost 2 bases and the J segment 4 bases; nucleotides outside the gene matches: 7. Germline V gives CDR1 LGHNA, CDR2 YNFKEQ. CDR3 loop: CASSQYSGSGYEQYF. In DNA form, the CDR3 reads TGTGCCAGCAGCCAATACAGCGGGAGTGGGTACGAGCAGTACTTC.

For this clonotype: At one end, the junction sequence differs from germline, possibly due to a read error. The rearrangement joins TRBV13 to TRBJ2-7, with TRBD2 matching over 11 bases. CDR1 and CDR2 (germline): PRHDT, FYEKMQ (reference sequence). The CDR3 contains 16 residues. CDR3 in amino acids: CASSVGGGTSGYEQYF. The CDR3 coding sequence is TGTGCCAGCAGCGTAGGCGGGGGGACTAGCGGCTACGAGCAGTACTTC.

There are a few counts of this clonotype. The chain uses TRBV4-3 and TRBJ2-5; D unresolved. This CDR3 spans 15 amino acids. Germline V CDR1 and CDR2: LGHNA, YSLEER. Trimming removed 0 bases from V and 7 bases from J, with 15 bases in between. CDR3 sequence reads: CASSQEAQISRTQYF. CDR3 sequence (DNA): TGCGCCAGCAGCCAAGAAGCTCAGATCTCGAGGACCCAGTACTTC.

The gene calls are TRBV24-1 and TRBJ1-2, with TRBD1 identical over 9 bases. CDR3 length: 16 amino acids. The ends lost 9 bases at V and 8 bases at J; junction bases unmatched: 18. Per germline, CDR1 KGHDR and CDR2 SFDVKD. This CDR3 reads CATSPKGKGQGEGYTF. The CDR3 DNA sequence: TGTGCCACCTCCCCCAAAGGAAAGGGACAGGGTGAAGGCTACACCTTC.

This clonotype was observed a few times. The V and J genes are TRBV11-2 and TRBJ1-3; D ambiguous. V was clipped by 5 bases and J by 2 bases, with 7 bases between them. The CDR3 sequence is 13 residues long. Per germline, CDR1 SGHAT and CDR2 FQNNGV. The CDR3 region is CASSQLTGNTIYF. The CDR3 nucleotides are TGTGCCAGCAGCCAGTTAACTGGAAACACCATATATTTT.

The rearrangement joins TRBV4-2 to TRBJ2-7, with a possible D match to TRBD2 (5 bases). The CDR3 has 18 residues. V lost 0 bases and J lost 2, with 20 bases in between. CDR1 is LGHNA, CDR2 YNFKEQ, per germline. The CDR3 DNA follows: TGTGCCAGCAGCCAAGACCTGCTGGGATCCCTAGCCCCCTACGAGCAGTACTTC. Translating it yields CASSQDLLGSLAPYEQYF.